A selection of T cell receptor beta chains follows, all from one sample in a study of blood T cell repertoires in COVID-19. Sequencing used immunoSEQ multiplex PCR; TCRdb keeps in-frame clones, though not all of them. The sample yields over 150,000 clones, under 95% seen once. The sequenced sample was peripheral blood. These receptors were collected from a man in his fifties with acute or convalescent COVID-19. Both conserved end residues are part of each CDR3. The order of the fields is clone size, D gene, V gene, J gene, CDR3 DNA, CDR3 protein. The D gene is left open where the match is weak. Clone size is not always given. Where it is, it says once, few, many or a class for expanded clones.

NA	NA	TRBV11-2	TRBJ1-6	TGTGCCAGCACCCCTGGGAGTCTGAATAATTCACCCCTCCACTTT	CASTPGSLNNSPLHF
NA	TRBD2	TRBV28	TRBJ2-1	TGTGCCAGCAGTTCTAGCGGGGGGTCCAATGAGCAGTTCTTC	CASSSSGGSNEQFF
NA	TRBD1	TRBV25-1	TRBJ1-2	TGTGCCAGCTCCGAGGACAGGGAAAACTATGGCTACACCTTC	CASSEDRENYGYTF
NA	TRBD1	TRBV27	TRBJ1-5	TGTGCCAGCAGTTTGCAGGGGGATCAGCCCCAGCATTTT	CASSLQGDQPQHF
NA	NA	TRBV21-1	TRBJ2-1	TGTGCCAGCAGCAACTTAATTGAGACTAACCGCTCCTACAATGAGCAGTTCTTC	CASSNLIETNRSYNEQFF
NA	NA	TRBV12-5	TRBJ2-2	TGTGCTAGTGGTTTGATTCAGGGGAACACCGGGGAGCTGTTTTTT	CASGLIQGNTGELFF
NA	TRBD2	TRBV27	TRBJ2-7	TGTGCCAGCCAGCGCAAGTCGAATAGCGGGACCTACGAGCAGTACTTC	CASQRKSNSGTYEQYF
NA	NA	TRBV15	TRBJ1-5	TGTGCCACCAGCAGAGCTAGACAGAGCAATCAGCCCCAGCATTTT	CATSRARQSNQPQHF
once	TRBD2	TRBV10-1	TRBJ2-1	TGCGCCAGCAGTGAGGGGGGACTAATCTACAATGAGCAGTTCTTC	CASSEGGLIYNEQFF
NA	NA	TRBV5-1	TRBJ1-2	TGCGCCAGCAGCTTGGTTGCCAGGGGACAATATGGCTACACCTTC	CASSLVARGQYGYTF
NA	TRBD2	TRBV11-3	TRBJ2-7	TGTGCCAGCAGCCACGGGCTAGCGGGAGTGTCCTACGAGCAGTACTTC	CASSHGLAGVSYEQYF
NA	NA	TRBV5-6	TRBJ2-1	TGTGCCAGCAGCTTGGTCGGGGGAAGCTCCTACAATGAGCAGTTCTTC	CASSLVGGSSYNEQFF
NA	NA	TRBV7-2	TRBJ2-5	TGTGCCAGCAGCTTAACAGGCGGACAAGAGACCCAGTACTTC	CASSLTGGQETQYF
NA	NA	TRBV5-1	TRBJ2-5	TGCGCCAGCAGCTTACTAGGTCAAGAGACCCAGTACTTC	CASSLLGQETQYF
NA	TRBD1	TRBV29-1	TRBJ1-4	TGCAGCGCTGAAACAGGGGGCGCTTCTAATGAAAAACTGTTTTTT	CSAETGGASNEKLFF
NA	TRBD1	TRBV5-1	TRBJ1-6	TGCGCCAGCAGCCGGGGGACAGATAATTCACCCCTCCACTTT	CASSRGTDNSPLHF
once	NA	TRBV6-6	TRBJ2-1	TGTGCCAGCAGTCCCCAGGGATACAATGAGCAGTTCTTC	CASSPQGYNEQFF
NA	TRBD2	TRBV6-2/TRBV6-3	TRBJ2-5	TGTGCCAGCAGTTATGGTAGCGGGGGGTTTCAAGAGACCCAGTACTTC	CASSYGSGGFQETQYF
once	TRBD1	TRBV4-3	TRBJ1-6	TGCGCCAGCAGCCCCAGGGGGCCTAATTCACCCCTCCACTTT	CASSPRGPNSPLHF
NA	TRBD2	TRBV7-2	TRBJ2-4	TGTGCCAGCAGCTTAATCGCGGGGGGGCCGGGGAACATTCAGTACTTC	CASSLIAGGPGNIQYF
NA	NA	TRBV9	TRBJ2-5	TGTGCCAGCAGCTCCCGACAGTCAAAGGGGGAGACCCAGTACTTC	CASSSRQSKGETQYF
NA	NA	TRBV28	TRBJ2-7	TGTGCCAGCAGTACCAGGAACGCGAACTACGAGCAGTACTTC	CASSTRNANYEQYF
once	TRBD1	TRBV6-6	TRBJ1-1	TGTGCCAGCAAGGGACAGGGGGGAATGAACACTGAAGCTTTCTTT	CASKGQGGMNTEAFF
NA	NA	TRBV3-1/TRBV3-2	TRBJ1-2	TGTGCCAGCAGCCAAGATTTACGAACCAGAAACTATGGCTACACCTTC	CASSQDLRTRNYGYTF
NA	NA	TRBV7-9	TRBJ2-5	TGTGCCAGCAGCTCCCCGCTAACCCAGTACTTC	CASSSPLTQYF
once	TRBD1	TRBV18	TRBJ2-5	TGTGCCAGCTCGGGGACAGCACAAGAGACCCAGTACTTC	CASSGTAQETQYF
NA	TRBD2	TRBV7-2	TRBJ2-3	TGTGCCAGCAGCTTAACCACAACTAGCGGGGGAGATACGCAGTATTTT	CASSLTTTSGGDTQYF
few	NA	TRBV28	TRBJ1-2	TGTGCCAGCAGCCAGCGGCTAAACTATGGCTACACCTTC	CASSQRLNYGYTF
NA	NA	TRBV5-6	TRBJ2-2	TGTGCCAGCAGCTTGGGGGGAGAGACCGGGGAGCTGTTTTTT	CASSLGGETGELFF
NA	NA	TRBV30	TRBJ2-7	TGTGCCTCACTGAAAGGGAGGACCTACGAGCAGTACTTC	CASLKGRTYEQYF
NA	NA	TRBV5-1	TRBJ2-7	TGCGCCAGCAGATGGTGGACAAGGTCCTACGAGCAGTACTTC	CASRWWTRSYEQYF
NA	TRBD2	TRBV11-2	TRBJ2-3	TGTGCCAGCAGCTTAGGCCCCAGACTAGCGGGTGGCACAGATACGCAGTATTTT	CASSLGPRLAGGTDTQYF
NA	TRBD1	TRBV18	TRBJ1-4	TGTGCCAGCTCACAACAGGGGGCGATGAATGAAAAACTGTTTTTT	CASSQQGAMNEKLFF
few	NA	TRBV7-8	TRBJ2-5	TGTGCCAGCAGCTTAGAAAAGTCCCCCAGGGGCCAAGAGACCCAGTACTTC	CASSLEKSPRGQETQYF
NA	NA	TRBV28	TRBJ1-1	TGTGCCACTGCGCGGCGGGGGAACACTGAAGCTTTCTTT	CATARRGNTEAFF
NA	NA	TRBV27	TRBJ2-7	TGTGCCAGCACTCCGACTGATAACTACGACGAGCAGTACTTC	CASTPTDNYDEQYF
once	NA	TRBV18	TRBJ1-1	TGTGCCAGCTCACGGTCCGGGACAAAGAACACTGAAGCTTTCTTT	CASSRSGTKNTEAFF
once	TRBD1	TRBV4-2	TRBJ2-3	TGTGCCAGCAGCCTCGGGACAGGGGTCACAGATACGCAGTATTTT	CASSLGTGVTDTQYF
NA	NA	TRBV4-2	TRBJ2-2	TGTGCCAGCAGCCAAGAGGGCAACACCGGGGAGCTGTTTTTT	CASSQEGNTGELFF
NA	TRBD2	TRBV10-3	TRBJ2-7	TGTGCCATCAGTGGGACTAGCGGGTACGAGCAGTACTTC	CAISGTSGYEQYF
once	NA	TRBV7-2	TRBJ1-2	TGTGCCAGCAGCTTACAGGGGAGCTATGGCTACACCTTC	CASSLQGSYGYTF
NA	TRBD2	TRBV3-1/TRBV3-2	TRBJ2-1	TGTGCCAGCAGTCTACTCAGCGGGAGGGGCTCCTACAATGAGCAGTTCTTC	CASSLLSGRGSYNEQFF
NA	TRBD2	TRBV27	TRBJ2-5	TGTGCCAGCAGTTTACTAGCGGGGGATGGGGAGACCCAGTACTTC	CASSLLAGDGETQYF
once	NA	TRBV11-2	TRBJ1-5	TGTGCCAGCAGCCCTCACCGGGGTCAGCCCCAGCATTTT	CASSPHRGQPQHF
NA	NA	TRBV20-1	TRBJ2-1	TGCAGTGCTCCTCGGGGGAATGAGCAGTTCTTC	CSAPRGNEQFF
NA	TRBD1	TRBV5-1	TRBJ1-4	TGCGCCAGCAGCCAGCAGGGGGTAGGAGAAAAACTGTTTTTT	CASSQQGVGEKLFF
NA	TRBD1	TRBV6-5	TRBJ1-5	TGTGCCAGCAGGCAGGGGGCTACTTCGCCCCAGCATTTT	CASRQGATSPQHF
NA	NA	TRBV7-2	TRBJ2-1	TGTGCCAGCAGCTTAAAATTAGTGGAGAATGAGCAGTTCTTC	CASSLKLVENEQFF
NA	NA	TRBV12-3/TRBV12-4	TRBJ2-1	TGTGCCAGCATCGGGAGTTTCTACAATGAGCAGTTCTTC	CASIGSFYNEQFF
NA	NA	TRBV28	TRBJ1-1	TGTGCCAGCAGTCGGAACACTGAAGCTTTCTTT	CASSRNTEAFF
once	NA	TRBV9	TRBJ2-2	TGTGCCAGCAGCTCCCTCATGGGGCGCGGCACCGGGGAGCTGTTTTTT	CASSSLMGRGTGELFF
NA	TRBD2	TRBV13	TRBJ2-3	TGTGCCAGCAGCTTAATGCGGGGGAGTAGCACAGATACGCAGTATTTT	CASSLMRGSSTDTQYF
NA	TRBD1	TRBV6-6	TRBJ1-1	TGTGCCAGCAGTCAGCGAGACAGGGGGTTGGAGAACACTGAAGCTTTCTTT	CASSQRDRGLENTEAFF
NA	NA	TRBV28	TRBJ2-3	TGTGCCAGCAGTTTAGGTGGCGGGGGCACAGATACGCAGTATTTT	CASSLGGGGTDTQYF
NA	NA	TRBV2	TRBJ2-1	TGTGCCAGCAGAGGACCGGGGTCCTACAATGAGCAGTTCTTC	CASRGPGSYNEQFF
NA	NA	TRBV2	TRBJ1-3	TGTGCCAGCAACGATCGGGACTCTGGAAACACCATATATTTT	CASNDRDSGNTIYF
NA	TRBD1	TRBV6-1	TRBJ1-1	TGTGCCAGCAGGGCAGGGGGCGAGGTAACTGAAGCTTTCTTT	CASRAGGEVTEAFF
few	TRBD1	TRBV6-5	TRBJ1-2	TGTGCCAGCAGATATGCGGGACAGGGGGCGCGGGGCTACACCTTC	CASRYAGQGARGYTF
NA	NA	TRBV19	TRBJ1-5	TGTGCCAGTAGTATTGGCGGGGGGAGTCATCAGCCCCAGCATTTT	CASSIGGGSHQPQHF